Described below is a single T cell receptor beta chain sequence and its context. These data originate in a study of T cells in narcolepsy. Clones were sequenced by immunoSEQ multiplex PCR, and TCRdb holds only the in-frame ones, with some missing. The sample consists of 20,000 to 30,000 clones, roughly four fifths of them appearing once. Sequencing was done on a sample of CD45RA- memory CD4+ T cells from PBMCs. The origin of this receptor is a human donor with narcolepsy.

CDR3 sequence reads: CASSEKGAPYNEQFF. The CDR3 DNA sequence: TGTGCCAGCTCGGAAAAGGGGGCACCATACAATGAGCAGTTCTTC. This sequence joins TRBV27 and TRBJ2-1; 7 nucleotides align to TRBD1. The V segment lost 8 bases and the J segment 4 bases; nucleotides outside the gene matches: 11. From germline, CDR1 is MNHEY and CDR2 SMNVEV (reference sequence). CDR3 length equals 15 residues.